This TCR beta chain was recorded in a study of cytomegalovirus exposure and HLA in healthy donors. In its sample, this clone was seen a few times. The PCR employed 60 Vbeta primers together with 13 Jbeta primers. Using immunoSEQ multiplex PCR, the repertoire was profiled, and TCRdb retains in-frame clones only, with some absent. The sample has about 190,000 clones, 78% seen once; the top ten hold under 7%. This TCR was sampled from a woman aged 25 to 39 in good health and CMV-seropositive. Sequenced: PBMCs.

CDR3: CASSWEPTSTSYNEQFF. The CDR3 nucleotides are TGTGCCAGCAGCTGGGAACCGACTAGTACCTCCTACAATGAGCAGTTCTTC. The chain combines TRBV5-6 with TRBJ2-1, with a tentative D call TRBD2 (6 bases). This CDR3 contains 17 residues. Trimming took 3 bases from V and 0 from J, leaving 16 bases between them. Germline V gene data show CDR1 as SGHDT and CDR2 as YYEEEE.